A single sample gave rise to the 12 T cell receptor beta chains below, sequenced in a study of blood T cell repertoires in COVID-19. Only in-frame clones appear in the TCRdb table, and some are missing; sequencing was by immunoSEQ multiplex PCR. The profile shows about 340,000 clones, 80% to 90% of them singletons. Sequenced: PBMCs or T cells enriched from blood (not recorded which). The receptors stem from a woman aged 40 to 50 with acute COVID-19.

The V gene is TRBV6-5, the J gene TRBJ1-1, with 8 bases identical to TRBD1. This CDR3 has 16 amino acids. Per germline, CDR1 MNHEY and CDR2 SVGAGI. V lost 0 bases, J lost 1 base, and 4 bases stayed unmatched. As DNA, the CDR3 is TGTGCCAGCAGTTACTCGGGACAGGCCTGGAACACTGAAGCTTTCTTT. Translating it yields CASSYSGQAWNTEAFF.

About this clone: The sample carries other DNA sequences with the same CDR3. As DNA, the CDR3 is TGTGCCAGCAGTTTCTCGGGACAGGGGAACACTGAAGCTTTCTTT. Its translation: CASSFSGQGNTEAFF. This chain links TRBV28 with TRBJ1-1, with 9 bases aligning to TRBD1. Germline values: CDR1 MDHEN, CDR2 SYDVKM. This CDR3 comprises 15 residues. V gave up 3 bases and J gave up 1 base; unmatched junction bases: 3.

This sequence joins TRBV24-1 and TRBJ1-1; weak D call: TRBD1 (5 bases). This CDR3 region has 12 residues. Trimming stripped 9 bases from V and 0 bases from J, with 7 bases between. CDR1 is KGHDR and CDR2 is SFDVKD in the germline V gene. The CDR3 DNA is TGTGCCACCCGGGGGGTGAACACTGAAGCTTTCTTT. It encodes CATRGVNTEAFF.

CDR3 in DNA: TGCAGTGCTAGTGGGATGACAGAAGGCTCCTACGAGCAGTACTTC. It yields the protein CSASGMTEGSYEQYF. The chain carries TRBV20-1 and TRBJ2-7, with D possibly matching TRBD1 (5 bases). Germline assignment: CDR1 DFQATT and CDR2 SNEGSKA (reference sequence). CDR3 length: 15 residues. Trimming pared 3 bases from V and 0 bases from J, leaving 15 bases between.

This chain links TRBV7-9 with TRBJ1-6; 7 nucleotides line up with TRBD1. The CDR3 runs 14 residues. Germline CDR1 and CDR2: SEHNR and FQNEAQ (reference sequence). With 5 bases clipped from V and 6 bases from J, the junction kept 4 bases outside the gene matches. CDR3 nucleotide sequence: TGTGCCAGCAGCCAGGGACAGACTAATTCACCCCTCCACTTT. This codes for CASSQGQTNSPLHF.

The genes are TRBV10-3 and TRBJ1-5; 9 bases line up with TRBD1. The CDR3 contains 14 residues. The V gene's germline CDR1 is ENHRY and CDR2 SYGVKD. Trimming at V came to 6 bases and at J to 3 bases, leaving 3 bases not matched to a gene. CDR3 sequence reads: CAISRQGDNQPQHF. For the CDR3, the DNA is TGTGCCATCAGCCGACAGGGGGACAATCAGCCCCAGCATTTT.

This rearrangement joins TRBV5-1 to TRBJ2-2, with D possibly matching TRBD2 (6 bases). V lost 3 bases and J 0 bases, leaving 18 bases between the germline ends. The CDR3 sequence is 18 residues long. Germline-derived CDR1 and CDR2 are SGHRS and YFSETQ. CDR3 sequence reads: CASSSEALGGSNTGELFF. DNA of the CDR3: TGCGCCAGCAGCTCGGAAGCGTTGGGGGGATCGAACACCGGGGAGCTGTTTTTT.

The chain couples TRBV4-2 to TRBJ1-6; TRBD1 is a possible D gene (6 bases). CDR3 length equals 15 residues. The germline V and J ends were trimmed by 3 bases and 5 bases, with 11 bases remaining between them. Per the germline V gene, CDR1 is LGHNA and CDR2 is YNFKEQ. CDR3 nucleotides: TGTGCCAGCAGCCAGAACAGGGTCGATAATTCACCCCTCCACTTT. Translating gives CASSQNRVDNSPLHF.

The genes are TRBV7-3 and TRBJ2-3; 7 positions agree with TRBD1. CDR3 length: 14 amino acids. J gave up 5 bases and V 3 bases, and 5 bases lay outside the gene matches. Germline V gene lookup returns CDR1 SGHTA and CDR2 FQGTGA. The CDR3 sequence: CASSFRGLVDTQYF. The CDR3 region has the DNA TGTGCCAGCAGCTTTAGGGGGCTGGTAGATACGCAGTATTTT.

The chain couples TRBV4-3 to TRBJ1-6; 12 nucleotides match TRBD1. V was pared by 3 bases and J by 10 bases, with 7 bases of the junction left unmatched. The CDR3 has 16 amino acids. The germline gives CDR1 LGHNA, CDR2 YSLEER. As DNA, the CDR3 is TGCGCCAGCAGCCAGAGCCCCGGGACAGGGGGCTCACCCCTCCACTTT. This sequence encodes CASSQSPGTGGSPLHF.

This chain joins TRBV5-8 and TRBJ1-3; D is perhaps TRBD1 (5 bases). Germline loops: CDR1 SGHTS, CDR2 YDEGEE. Trimming cost V 0 bases and J 3 bases, with 7 bases left between them. The CDR3 length is 14 residues. This CDR3 is CASSLGTGGNTIYF. The DNA of the CDR3 is TGTGCCAGCAGCTTGGGCACAGGTGGAAACACCATATATTTT. The entire variable domain, with the rest obtained from reference TRBV5-8 and TRBJ1-3, is as follows: EAGVTQSPTHLIKTRGQQATLRCSPISGHTSVYWYQQALGLGLQFLLWYDEGEERNRGNFPPRFSGRQFPNYSSELNVNALELEDSALYLCASSLGTGGNTIYFGEGSWLTVV.

The V and J genes are TRBV11-2 and TRBJ1-4; D is undetermined. V was shortened by 5 bases and J by 3 bases, with 10 bases between the two germline ends. The CDR3 totals 14 residues. The germline gives CDR1 SGHAT, CDR2 FQNNGV. The CDR3 DNA sequence: TGTGCCAGCAGCACCCTCTACGCTAATGAAAAACTGTTTTTT. It encodes CASSTLYANEKLFF.